Listed below are T cell receptor beta chains from one sample, sequenced in a study of OX40 agonist ivuxolimab in advanced cancers. Measured with immunoSEQ multiplex PCR; TCRdb has only the in-frame clones, and not every one. The sample comprises 50,000 to 60,000 clones, roughly 77% of which are singletons, and 1.2% rests with the top ten. The specimen comprised CD4+ or CD8+ T cells sorted from blood, sampled in a trial of the OX40 agonist ivuxolimab. The receptors were gathered from an adult with an advanced solid tumor such as melanoma, head and neck, liver or kidney cancer. CDR3s include the opening cysteine and the closing phenylalanine or tryptophan. The D gene is left open where the match is weak. Expanded clones are given a class, and other clones once, few, many or no size at all.

>NA|NA|TRBV7-2|TRBJ1-5
TGTGCCAGCAGCTTCGGGACAACTCCCCCGCCCCAGCATTTT
CASSFGTTPPPQHF
>NA|NA|TRBV30|TRBJ1-6
TGTGCCTTGGAAAACAGGGTAATCGTAAATTCACCCCTCCACTTT
CALENRVIVNSPLHF
>NA|NA|TRBV5-4|TRBJ2-2
TGTGCCAGCAGCCCCATGGGGGGCGGGGAGCTGTTTTTT
CASSPMGGGELFF
>NA|NA|TRBV7-2|TRBJ2-3
TGTGCCAGCAGCACCCGGACAGTGGCGCAGTATTTT
CASSTRTVAQYF
>NA|NA|TRBV28|TRBJ1-2
TGTGCCAGCAGGCACCGGGACAACTATGGCTACACCTTC
CASRHRDNYGYTF
>TRBD1|NA|TRBV9|TRBJ2-3
TGTGCCAGCAGCCCCCCCGGGGGACAGGGTAGCACAGATACGCAGTATTTT
CASSPPGGQGSTDTQYF
>NA|once|TRBV19|TRBJ2-1
TGTGCCAGTAGTATCCGGGGCTCCTACAATGAGCAGTTCTTC
CASSIRGSYNEQFF
>NA|NA|TRBV5-4|TRBJ1-1
TGTGCCAGCAGCCGATCACGCGGGACGGTGAACACTGAAGCTTTCTTT
CASSRSRGTVNTEAFF
>NA|NA|TRBV2|TRBJ2-5
TGTGCCAGCAGTGTGCGGCAGCAAGAGACCCAGTACTTC
CASSVRQQETQYF
>NA|NA|TRBV4-1|TRBJ2-1
TGCGCCAGCAGCCAAGTGTCATCAAGCGGGTTGCCCTACAATGAGCAGTTCTTC
CASSQVSSSGLPYNEQFF
>NA|once|TRBV11-3|TRBJ2-5
TGTGCCAGCTGCCGAGATGGTCAGGGGAATGAGGAGACCCAGTACTTC
CASCRDGQGNEETQYF
>NA|NA|TRBV9|TRBJ2-7
TGTGCCAGCAGCCCAATCTCTTACGGTGCCTACGAGCAGTACTTC
CASSPISYGAYEQYF
>TRBD1|NA|TRBV7-9|TRBJ2-3
TGTGCCAGCAGCTTAGGACAGGGGCGCTACACAGATACGCAGTATTTT
CASSLGQGRYTDTQYF
>NA|few|TRBV6-1|TRBJ1-6
TGTGCCAGCAGGGACACTCGGGCACCCCTCCACTTT
CASRDTRAPLHF
>NA|NA|TRBV5-6|TRBJ1-2
TGTGCCAGCAGCTCACAGGGAGAGATTAACTATGGCTACACCTTC
CASSSQGEINYGYTF
>NA|once|TRBV19|TRBJ1-1
TGTGCCAGTAGTATGATGGGGGTCACTGAAGCTTTCTTT
CASSMMGVTEAFF
>TRBD2|NA|TRBV10-3|TRBJ2-2
TGTGCCATCAGTGAGTGGCGGGAGTCCACCGGGGAGCTGTTTTTT
CAISEWRESTGELFF
>NA|NA|TRBV2|TRBJ1-4
TGTGCCAGCAGTGAAGTGGGCCGGAGAGCCGCGTCTAATGAAAAACTGTTTTTT
CASSEVGRRAASNEKLFF
>NA|NA|TRBV10-3|TRBJ2-5
TGTGCCATCAGTGAGGGCGGGAAAGAGACCCAGTACTTC
CAISEGGKETQYF
>NA|NA|TRBV18|TRBJ2-2
TGTGCCAGCTCACCAGGACGGGACACCGGGGAGCTGTTTTTT
CASSPGRDTGELFF
>TRBD1|NA|TRBV7-8|TRBJ1-1
TGTGCCAGCAGCCCCCGAGTGGACAGGGGAGGGACTGAAGCTTTCTTT
CASSPRVDRGGTEAFF
>NA|NA|TRBV18|TRBJ2-3
TGTGCCAGCTCAGGTCGGGTTCTAACCACAGATACGCAGTATTTT
CASSGRVLTTDTQYF
>NA|NA|TRBV6-5|TRBJ2-2
TGTGCCAGCAGTTACTCGGGCCCGGGTATGACCGGGGAGCTGTTTTTT
CASSYSGPGMTGELFF
>NA|NA|TRBV5-4|TRBJ1-6
TGTGCCAGCAGCCCGAACAGTTTAGAGTTTTCACCCCTCCACTTT
CASSPNSLEFSPLHF
>NA|NA|TRBV7-9|TRBJ1-1
TGTGCCAGCACTGTCAATTCGAACACTGAAGCTTTCTTT
CASTVNSNTEAFF
>NA|NA|TRBV30|TRBJ1-5
TGTGCCTGGAGTCCGGAGGGCTATAGCAATCAGCCCCAGCATTTT
CAWSPEGYSNQPQHF
>NA|once|TRBV6-5|TRBJ2-1
TGTGCCAGCAGTTCGGGACGGAGAGAGCAGTTCTTC
CASSSGRREQFF
>TRBD2|NA|TRBV5-1|TRBJ2-3
TGCGCCAGCAGCTTCGCGGGAGCCTCAGATACGCAGTATTTT
CASSFAGASDTQYF
>NA|few|TRBV5-1|TRBJ1-2
TGCGCCAGCAGCTTGGACCCTATCTATGGCTACACCTTC
CASSLDPIYGYTF
>NA|NA|TRBV11-2|TRBJ2-7
TGTGCCAGCAGCTTAAGTGCAGCCTCCTACGAGCAGTACTTC
CASSLSAASYEQYF
>TRBD1|few|TRBV30|TRBJ2-1
TGTGCCTGGATGGGACAGGCCTACAATGAGCAGTTCTTC
CAWMGQAYNEQFF
>NA|NA|TRBV21-1|TRBJ1-3
TGTGCCAGCGGCAAGACAGGCGTCGAAAACACCATATATTTT
CASGKTGVENTIYF
>NA|NA|TRBV11-2|TRBJ2-1
TGTGCCAGCAGCTTATTACCCAATGAGCAGTTCTTC
CASSLLPNEQFF
>NA|NA|TRBV7-3|TRBJ1-6
TGTGCCAGCAGCTTTCGGTCGGGAGATAATTCACCCCTCCACTTT
CASSFRSGDNSPLHF
>TRBD1|NA|TRBV6-5|TRBJ1-1
TGTGCCAGCAGGGAGGGACAGGGTTGGACTGAAGCTTTCTTT
CASREGQGWTEAFF
>TRBD2|NA|TRBV19|TRBJ2-1
TGTGCCAGTAGTACCCTAGCGGACTGGCACAATGAGCAGTTCTTC
CASSTLADWHNEQFF
>NA|NA|TRBV28|TRBJ1-1
TGTGCCAGCATGTGGGCCCGTAGAGCTGAAGCTTTCTTT
CASMWARRAEAFF
>NA|NA|TRBV10-3|TRBJ1-6
TGTGCCATCAGGGCAGAGAGCTCCTATAATTCACCCCTCCACTTT
CAIRAESSYNSPLHF
>TRBD2|NA|TRBV7-9|TRBJ2-5
TGTGCCAGCAGCTTTGGACTAGCGGGAGGGCAAGAGACCCAGTACTTC
CASSFGLAGGQETQYF
>NA|NA|TRBV6-4|TRBJ1-2
TGTGCCAGCAGTGATGGGGATTATGGCTACACCTTC
CASSDGDYGYTF
>NA|once|TRBV7-3|TRBJ2-7
TGTGCCAGCAGCTTATCAACCTACGAGCAGTACTTC
CASSLSTYEQYF
>TRBD1|NA|TRBV6-6|TRBJ1-2
TGTGCCAGCAGTCATTCCGGGACAGACTATGGCTACACCTTC
CASSHSGTDYGYTF
>TRBD2|few|TRBV9|TRBJ2-3
TGTGCCAGCAGCGTGGGTCCCCTGGGTAGCGGGAGCACAGATACGCAGTATTTT
CASSVGPLGSGSTDTQYF
>NA|few|TRBV28|TRBJ2-5
TGTGCCAGCAGTTCCCCTTTACAGGGATCGCAAGAGACCCAGTACTTC
CASSSPLQGSQETQYF
>TRBD2|few|TRBV7-8|TRBJ2-1
TGTGCCAGCAGCCCAGGACTAGCGGGTGAGCAGTTCTTC
CASSPGLAGEQFF
>NA|NA|TRBV7-2|TRBJ2-2
TGTGCCAGCAGGGGGCGATCAAGCACCGGGGAGCTGTTTTTT
CASRGRSSTGELFF